This passage covers 14 T cell receptor beta chains from one sample sequenced in a study of shared clonotypes between healthy human individuals. Method: immunoSEQ multiplex PCR; TCRdb's copy keeps in-frame clones and lacks some. The sample holds about 680,000 clones, over 65% seen once. Sequences were obtained from memory CD4+ T cells sorted from blood. Noted subset: CD45RA-negative fraction. Receptor source: a woman in her twenties or thirties in good health.

This clone occurred a few times. This sample also contains other DNA sequences that code for the same CDR3. Here the CDR3 reads CSASGHEAFF. The DNA for the CDR3 is TGCAGTGCTTCGGGACATGAAGCTTTCTTT. The V call is TRBV20-1, the J call TRBJ1-1; tentative D call: TRBD1 (6 bases). The germline V gene has CDR1 DFQATT and CDR2 SNEGSKA (reference sequence). The CDR3 is made up of 10 amino acids. Trimming removed 5 bases at V and 7 bases at J, with 8 bases between.

The V call is TRBV11-3, the J call TRBJ2-2, with 8 nucleotides matching TRBD1. The germline V gene has CDR1 SGHNT and CDR2 YENEEA. The CDR3 runs 16 residues. The V gene end was trimmed by 1 base and the J gene end by 2 bases; junction bases not matched to a gene: 3. This chain's CDR3 is CASSLARGLNTGELFF. The CDR3 DNA follows: TGTGCCAGCAGCTTAGCCAGGGGGCTTAACACCGGGGAGCTGTTTTTT. The full variable domain, in which reference TRBV11-3 and TRBJ2-2 provide the parts outside the CDR3, is EAGVVQSPRYKIIEKKQPVAFWCNPISGHNTLYWYLQNLGQGPELLIRYENEEAVDDSQLPKDRFSAERLKGVDSTLKIQPAELGDSAVYLCASSLARGLNTGELFFGEGSRLTVL.

This rearrangement joins TRBV7-6 to TRBJ1-1; TRBD1 matches 8 bases. The CDR3 covers 15 residues. V was pared by 1 base and J by 1 base, with 2 bases of the junction left unmatched. CDR1 SGHVS and CDR2 FNYEAQ come from the germline V gene. The CDR3: CASSLVGQGNTEAFF. As DNA, the CDR3 is TGTGCCAGCAGCTTAGTTGGACAGGGGAACACTGAAGCTTTCTTT.

The chain links TRBV11-3 to TRBJ2-3; a possible D gene is TRBD2 (5 bases). V lost 0 bases and J 10 bases, leaving 17 bases between the germline ends. This CDR3 spans 15 amino acids. Germline lookup yields CDR1 SGHNT and CDR2 YENEEA. DNA for the CDR3: TGTGCCAGCAGCTTAGATAGCGACTCGTCTAGGGCGCAGTATTTT. It specifies CASSLDSDSSRAQYF.

The chain combines TRBV28 with TRBJ2-3; no firm D call. CDR1 is MDHEN, CDR2 SYDVKM, per germline. V was trimmed by 5 bases and J by 7 bases, leaving 13 bases between them. The CDR3 extends over 13 amino acids. CDR3 loop: CASSAHTLNTQYF. CDR3 bases: TGTGCCAGCAGTGCCCATACTTTAAATACGCAGTATTTT.

The CDR3 nucleotides read TGCAGTGCGCAGGGAGGTGAGACCCAGTACTTC. Translation: CSAQGGETQYF. The chain has TRBV20-1 and TRBJ2-5, with D tentatively TRBD2 (6 bases). Germline V gives CDR1 DFQATT, CDR2 SNEGSKA (reference sequence). The CDR3 is 11 amino acids. V was clipped by 6 bases and J by 5 bases, with 10 bases between them.

The V call is TRBV2, the J call TRBJ2-1, with 11 bases that match TRBD2. With 4 bases clipped from V and 7 bases from J, the junction kept 9 bases outside the gene matches. CDR1 SNHLY and CDR2 FYNNEI come from the germline V gene. CDR3 size: 16 residues. The CDR3 bases are TGTGCCAGCAGTGTAGCGGGAGGGTACCTAAGGAATGAGCAGTTCTTC. It codes for CASSVAGGYLRNEQFF.

The CDR3 loop reads CASSLGGAGNTIYF. Here the CDR3 DNA reads TGCGCCAGCAGCTTGGGAGGGGCTGGAAACACCATATATTTT. J is TRBJ1-3 and V is TRBV5-1; a possible D gene is TRBD1 (5 bases). Trimming stripped 0 bases from V and 2 bases from J, with 6 bases between. CDR3 length: 14 amino acids. Germline lookup yields CDR1 SGHRS and CDR2 YFSETQ.

The chain recombines TRBV2 with TRBJ2-7, with D perhaps matching TRBD1 (5 bases). Germline V CDR1 and CDR2: SNHLY, FYNNEI. V dropped 8 bases and J dropped 2 bases, with 16 bases sitting between them. The CDR3 consists of 14 residues. Here the CDR3 reads CASQKQAPPYEQYF. In DNA form, the CDR3 reads TGTGCCAGCCAAAAACAGGCACCTCCCTACGAGCAGTACTTC.

This clone was seen more than once but under ten times. The chain employs TRBV7-3 and TRBJ2-1; 8 bases map to TRBD2. The CDR3 consists of 14 residues. Germline V gives CDR1 SGHTA, CDR2 FQGTGA. After removal of 7 bases from V and 2 bases from J, the junction contained 4 bases not matched to a gene. The CDR3 bases are TGTGCCAGCACTCCGGGGGGGCCCTACAATGAGCAGTTCTTC. Translating it yields CASTPGGPYNEQFF.

The chain links TRBV9 to TRBJ2-1; D assignment may be TRBD1 or TRBD2 (5 bases each). Between the trimmed V and J ends, which lost 4 bases and 0 bases, there was a span of 8 bases. The germline V gene has CDR1 SGDLS and CDR2 YYNGEE. The CDR3 is made up of 14 amino acids. CDR3 sequence: CASSRDPSYNEQFF. In DNA, the CDR3 is TGTGCCAGCAGCAGGGACCCCTCCTACAATGAGCAGTTCTTC.

This clone appeared a single time. The chain links TRBV5-1 to TRBJ2-5, with D perhaps matching TRBD1 (6 bases). Germline CDR1 is SGHRS and CDR2 is YFSETQ. With 5 bases removed from V and 1 base from J, the gap between germline ends came to 18 bases. The CDR3 is 16 amino acids. CDR3 residues: CASRARGHLSQETQYF. In nucleotides, the CDR3 is TGCGCCAGCAGAGCCAGGGGACACCTAAGCCAAGAGACCCAGTACTTC. The variable domain in full, with the rest retrieved from reference TRBV5-1 and TRBJ2-5, is KAGVTQTPRYLIKTRGQQVTLSCSPISGHRSVSWYQQTPGQGLQFLFEYFSETQRNKGNFPGRFSGRQFSNSRSEMNVSTLELGDSALYLCASRARGHLSQETQYFGPGTRLLVL.

V and J are TRBV7-2 and TRBJ1-3; 10 bases match TRBD1. Germline CDR1 is SGHTA and CDR2 is FQGNSA. Trimming at V came to 3 bases and at J to 1 base, leaving 3 bases not matched to a gene. This CDR3 contains 16 residues. For the CDR3, the DNA is TGTGCCAGCAGCTTGGGACAGGGGTGGTCTGGAAACACCATATATTTT. This codes for CASSLGQGWSGNTIYF.

There are a few counts of this clone. The chain combines TRBV5-4 with TRBJ2-3; TRBD1 matches at 10 bases. The CDR3 spans 16 residues. The germline V gene encodes CDR1 SGHNT and CDR2 YYREEE (reference sequence). The trim removed 4 bases at V and 3 bases at J, leaving 8 bases unmatched. The CDR3, as DNA: TGTGCCAGCAGCCTAGACAGGGGGCGCGTAACAGATACGCAGTATTTT. It yields the protein CASSLDRGRVTDTQYF.